A single T cell receptor beta chain is shown here with its context. Its cognate antigen is unknown. This entry belongs to a study of blood T cells in healthy people across ages. Study results and caveats: Among long-lived donors, naive CD4+ cells were more numerous and diversity higher than in aged donors.

Germline CDR1 DFQATT, CDR2 SNEGSKA (reference sequence). The CDR3 length is 15 residues. J gave up 5 bases and V 3 bases, and 12 bases lay outside the gene matches. Primers used in a second PCR of roughly 7 to 12 cycles were a sample-barcoded 5' primer and a J-beta primer mix. Each TCR beta cDNA got a 12-nucleotide random molecular identifier. TCRdb recomputed calls from the 5' RACE reads with MiXCR, one row per CDR3 protein. The table shows 700,000 to 1,000,000 distinct CDR3 sequences, with approximately 48% occurring only once. Per-sample yields of isolated PBMCs were at least 6 million. The J gene is TRBJ2-5, the V gene TRBV20-1, with 7 bases matching TRBD1. The receptor comes from a man in his fifties or sixties in good health. The sequencing sample was made of blood. The CDR3: CSARRAGGHHETQYF. The CDR3 DNA is TGCAGTGCTAGGAGGGCAGGGGGTCATCATGAGACCCAGTACTTC.